Detailed here is one T cell receptor beta chain. This clonotype has more than one count but fewer than ten. The antigen it binds to is not known. Base qualities are not at hand, and no much larger clone is one base apart. The label giving this sample's treatment or condition can be read as: allogeneic hematopoietic cell transplantation with graft depleted of TCRalphabeta T cells and CD19 B cells. The children who served as transplant recipients had been given grafts of TCRalphabeta/CD19-depleted allogeneic hematopoietic cells. The source of the sample is a study of T-cell reconstitution after alpha-beta-depleted transplantation in children (dated by TCRdb to the mid-2010s). Broadly, across the study: T-cell immune reconstitution after TCRalphabeta/CD19-depleted allogeneic hematopoietic cell transplantation in children was quantitatively tracked in the study by means of TCR repertoire profiling. The study at large found these results: Hyperexpanded clone frequencies declined over subsequent months; after one year, T-cell counts and TCRbeta diversity were mostly attributed to newly produced T cells. In some patients, the high TCRbeta diversity seen at day 60 was put down to recipient T cells and intrathymic progenitors that had survived conditioning. The apparently early alphabetaT-cell count recovery about two months after transplant was reportedly dependent on only several hundred rapidly expanded clones derived from non-depleted graft cells.

The library relied on PCR. The run used an Illumina HiSeq 2500. TCR library preparation used molecular barcoding, with unique molecular identifiers applied to normalize quantification of the TCRbeta repertoire. TCRdb reran the public reads through fastp at Q25 and MiXCR, keeping productive beta chains. Merged by CDR3 protein, the rows form single entries marked with the most common genes and DNA. The table for this sample lists some 120,000 distinct CDR3 sequences; 9.5% to 10% of them were counted only once. The ten most abundant clones make up approximately 25% of the sample. From a lookup of the germline V gene (reference sequence), CDR1 and CDR2 are DFQATT and SNEGSKA. The CDR3 has 10 amino acids, counting the end cysteine and phenylalanine. The read is trimmed to its CDR3 DNA, 30 bases read in frame from base 1.

The source of this sequence is a girl under three years old who had a stem cell transplant for combined immunodeficiency, so the T cells may come from the graft donor. Sequencing was performed on PBMCs, mostly from graft donor cells, taken 180 days after TCRalphabeta/CD19-depleted stem cell transplant. Recombination connected TRBV20-1 to TRBJ1-1; TRBD1 matches 11 bases in the middle. For the CDR3, the sequence is CSGQGARAFF. The sequence in DNA is TGCAGCGGACAGGGGGCGCGGGCTTTCTTT.